Listed here are 2 T cell receptor beta chains from one sample, sequenced in a study of response to subunit inactivated influenza vaccine. Using its own MiXCR run on the RT-PCR reads, TCRdb lists one record per CDR3 protein. Altogether roughly 540,000 distinct CDR3 sequences are present, under 30% being singletons, with the ten largest covering about 2.8%. The same specimen was also included in a second study, on T cells expressing NK-cell markers. That work contributes: Scientists made TCR beta cDNA using 5'RACE template switching with UMIs.

This sample comprised CD4+ T cells sorted from PBMCs, obtained 12 days after vaccination. All receptors come from a middle-aged man who received an inactivated influenza vaccine.

This chain uses TRBV29-1 with TRBJ2-7; D uncertain. Germline lookup yields CDR1 SQVTM and CDR2 ANQGSEA. The CDR3 consists of 12 residues. Trimming took off 1 base at V and 9 bases at J, with 13 bases between the two ends. The CDR3 protein is CSVEAGQDGQYF. CDR3 sequence (DNA): TGCAGCGTTGAAGCGGGTCAGGACGGGCAGTACTTC.

This clonotype was found many times. The V gene is TRBV6-2 or TRBV6-3, the J gene TRBJ1-5, with 12 bases fitting TRBD1. The CDR3 is 18 amino acids. The V gene's germline CDR1 is MNHEY and CDR2 SVGEGT. The V segment lost 6 bases and the J segment 7 bases; nucleotides outside the gene matches: 16. CDR3 coding DNA: TGTGCCAGCAGCACATCCGGGACAGGGGGCGTTTTTAGACAGCCCCAGCATTTT. As protein: CASSTSGTGGVFRQPQHF.